This TCR beta chain emerged from a study of control samples from healthy donors and cancer patients (dated by TCRdb to 2020 to 2021). To prepare the library, the immunoSEQ multiplex PCR assay was applied. As stored in TCRdb, this immuneACCESS dataset retains in-frame rearrangements with V and J assigned. A fraction of the clones does not appear; measured against another copy, unresolved V genes explain less than half of the discrepancy, and the remainder lacks a known reason. Across this sample there are tens of thousands of clones, with over 85% seen only once. Together, the top ten hold around 0.78% of the sample. V loses 4 bases of germline sequence and J loses 5 bases, and the interval between the two ends is 14 bases. The CDR3 starts with the cysteine, ends with the phenylalanine, and has 15 residues. The DNA shown is the 45-base CDR3, in frame from base 1. Based on the germline V gene (reference sequence), the CDR1 and CDR2 sequences are LGHDT and YNNKEL.

This clone is a singleton in its sample. Its antigen is not yet known. Base qualities are not at hand, and no much larger clone is one base apart. The chain is made from TRBV3-1 (or the pseudogene TRBV3-2) and TRBJ2-2, with the identity of the D gene unclear. Source material: PBMCs. This receptor was taken from a man between 25 and 39 years old with colorectal cancer. CDR3 reads: CASSPVEAATGELFF. Here is the DNA: TGTGCCAGCAGCCCAGTAGAGGCCGCAACCGGGGAGCTGTTTTTT.